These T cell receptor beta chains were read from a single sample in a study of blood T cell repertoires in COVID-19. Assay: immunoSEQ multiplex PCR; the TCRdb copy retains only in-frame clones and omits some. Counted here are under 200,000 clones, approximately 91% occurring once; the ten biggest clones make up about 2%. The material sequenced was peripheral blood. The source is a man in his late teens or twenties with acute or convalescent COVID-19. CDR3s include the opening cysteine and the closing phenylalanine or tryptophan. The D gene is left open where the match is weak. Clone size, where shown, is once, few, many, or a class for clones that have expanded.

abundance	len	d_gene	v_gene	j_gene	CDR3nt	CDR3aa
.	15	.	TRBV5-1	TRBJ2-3	TGCGCCAGCAGCTTGGCCCCGGCGGGCACAGATACGCAGTATTTT	CASSLAPAGTDTQYF
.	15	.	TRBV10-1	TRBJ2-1	TGCGCCAGCAGTGCGAGGTTACTAGCTTACAATGAGCAGTTCTTC	CASSARLLAYNEQFF
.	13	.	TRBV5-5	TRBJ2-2	TGTGCCAGCAGTGGGACTAACACCGGGGAGCTGTTTTTT	CASSGTNTGELFF
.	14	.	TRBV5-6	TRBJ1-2	TGTGCCAGCAGCTTGGGCAGGGTTAAAGTCGGCTACACCTTC	CASSLGRVKVGYTF
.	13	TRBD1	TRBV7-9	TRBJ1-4	TGTGCCAGCAGCGCAGGGGGCTGGGAAAAACTGTTTTTT	CASSAGGWEKLFF
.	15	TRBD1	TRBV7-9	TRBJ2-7	TGTGCCAGCCGCCCAGGGGGACAGGGTGGGGACGAGCAGTACTTC	CASRPGGQGGDEQYF
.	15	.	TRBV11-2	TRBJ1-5	TGTGCCAGCAGCAAGGACATGGCTAGCAATCAGCCCCAGCATTTT	CASSKDMASNQPQHF
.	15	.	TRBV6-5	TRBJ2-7	TGTGCCAGCAGTCGGGACGGGGGAGAACCATACGAGCAGTACTTC	CASSRDGGEPYEQYF
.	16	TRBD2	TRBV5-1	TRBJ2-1	TGCGCCAGCAGCTCAGGACTAGCGGCCTCCTACAATGAGCAGTTCTTC	CASSSGLAASYNEQFF
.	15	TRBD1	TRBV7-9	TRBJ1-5	TGTGCCAGCAGCCCGAGTGGACAGGGCAATCAGCCCCAGCATTTT	CASSPSGQGNQPQHF
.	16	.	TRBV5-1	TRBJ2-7	TGCGCCAGCAGCTCGGGGCTTAGCGGAGGACCCTACGAGCAGTACTTC	CASSSGLSGGPYEQYF
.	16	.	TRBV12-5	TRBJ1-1	TGTGCTAGTGGTTTGGCGACATACGGGGTGAACACTGAAGCTTTCTTT	CASGLATYGVNTEAFF
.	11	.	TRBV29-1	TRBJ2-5	TGCAGCGTTGAAGATCTGGAGACCCAGTACTTC	CSVEDLETQYF
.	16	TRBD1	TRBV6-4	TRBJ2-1	TGTGCCAGCAGTCTCAACACAGGGGGCTCCTACAATGAGCAGTTCTTC	CASSLNTGGSYNEQFF
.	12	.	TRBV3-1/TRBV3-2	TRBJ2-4	TGTGCCAGCTCACTTAGGGGAAACATTCAGTACTTC	CASSLRGNIQYF
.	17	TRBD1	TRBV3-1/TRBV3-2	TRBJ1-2	TGTGCCAGCAGCCAAGTGGAAAACAGGGGTTTGCATAATGGCTACACCTTC	CASSQVENRGLHNGYTF
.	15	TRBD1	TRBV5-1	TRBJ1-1	TGCGCCAGCAGCTGGACCGGGACAGGGGTTACTGAAGCTTTCTTT	CASSWTGTGVTEAFF
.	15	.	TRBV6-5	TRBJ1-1	TGTGCCAGCAGTTATGTCCGACAGCACAACACTGAAGCTTTCTTT	CASSYVRQHNTEAFF
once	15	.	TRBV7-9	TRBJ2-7	TGTGCCAGCAGCTTACGGGGAGCCAGCTCCTACGAGCAGTACTTC	CASSLRGASSYEQYF
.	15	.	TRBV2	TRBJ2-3	TGTGCCAGCAGGGTGGCTCCTCAAAGCACAGATACGCAGTATTTT	CASRVAPQSTDTQYF